This T cell receptor beta chain originates from a study of Graves' ophthalmopathy and Graves' hyperthyroidism. The diagnosis was founded upon clinical symptoms, serum thyroxine, TRAb, thyroid ultrasound and orbital computed tomography. Scientists amplified the TCR beta CDR3 regions from RNA transcripts. An initial RT-PCR round employing HTBI primers preceded a second-round multiplex PCR. TCRdb passed the multiplex PCR reads through MiXCR, listing each CDR3 protein once. The data contain about 480,000 distinct CDR3 sequences, around 14% of them singletons. A remark on this clonotype: Its antigen is currently unknown.

Study-wide results and caveats: The model achieved 55% to 71% sensitivity and 72% to 85% specificity for ophthalmopathy progression.

Input material: blood. The receptor comes from a young woman with Graves' ophthalmopathy.

The CDR3 protein is CAWSVRGQGAEQYF. The CDR3 DNA reads as TGTGCCTGGAGTGTACGGGGACAGGGGGCCGAGCAGTACTTC. The chain carries TRBV30 and TRBJ2-7, with 12 bases aligning to TRBD1. In germline, CDR1 is GTSNPN, CDR2 SVGIG (reference sequence). The CDR3 covers 14 residues. Trimming took 0 bases from V and 6 from J; bases not matched to a gene: 3.